These T cell receptor beta chains were read from a single sample in a study of CD8+ T cells in alopecia areata. Method: immunoSEQ multiplex PCR; TCRdb's copy keeps in-frame clones and lacks some. The sample carries about 110,000 clones, roughly three fifths recorded once. The material was CD8+ T cells sorted from blood, obtained at week 24, from a patient treated with tofacitinib. The receptors stem from a human donor with alopecia areata. The CDR3 runs from the conserved cysteine through the conserved F or W. A D gene is named only where the DNA matches it firmly. Some rows mark clone size as missing; the rest say once, few, many or name a class of expanded clone.

>TRBV5-1|few|.|TRBJ2-7
CASGASESYEQYF
TGCGCCAGTGGAGCTAGCGAAAGCTACGAGCAGTACTTC
>TRBV30|.|.|TRBJ2-7
CAWNGPPYEQYF
TGTGCCTGGAATGGACCGCCTTACGAGCAGTACTTC
>TRBV29-1|.|.|TRBJ2-7
CSVEREGQETYEQYF
TGCAGCGTTGAAAGGGAGGGACAGGAGACCTACGAGCAGTACTTC
>TRBV19|.|.|TRBJ1-1
CASSPPVSHTEAFF
TGTGCCAGTAGTCCCCCGGTGTCGCACACTGAAGCTTTCTTT
>TRBV14|once|TRBD1|TRBJ2-1
CASSLYGQGYNEQFF
TGTGCCAGCAGCCTATACGGACAGGGCTACAATGAGCAGTTCTTC
>TRBV5-6|.|TRBD1|TRBJ1-5
CASSLGQGEVQPQHF
TGTGCCAGCAGCTTGGGACAGGGGGAGGTTCAGCCCCAGCATTTT
>TRBV9|.|TRBD1|TRBJ2-3
CASSGSRQGAEPTDTQYF
TGTGCCAGCAGCGGTAGCCGACAGGGGGCAGAACCCACAGATACGCAGTATTTT
>TRBV13|.|TRBD2|TRBJ2-5
CASSGSGLAGEETQYF
TGTGCCAGCAGCGGATCAGGACTAGCGGGGGAAGAGACCCAGTACTTC
>TRBV27|once|TRBD1|TRBJ2-7
CASTRTGENEQYF
TGTGCCAGCACAAGGACAGGGGAAAACGAGCAGTACTTC
>TRBV4-2|.|.|TRBJ2-3
CASSQDTGVPDTQYF
TGTGCCAGCAGCCAAGATACAGGCGTCCCGGATACGCAGTATTTT
>TRBV7-9|.|.|TRBJ2-7
CASSLSGQGYEQYF
TGTGCCAGCAGCTTAAGCGGGCAGGGCTACGAGCAGTACTTC
>TRBV6-5|once|TRBD1|TRBJ1-2
CASSYGIGTGYGYTF
TGTGCCAGCAGTTACGGAATCGGGACAGGCTATGGCTACACCTTC
>TRBV2|.|TRBD1|TRBJ1-5
CASSGSGGQGVAQPQHF
TGTGCCAGCAGTGGGTCGGGGGGACAGGGCGTGGCTCAGCCCCAGCATTTT
>TRBV5-4|.|.|TRBJ2-7
CASSPISGYEQYF
TGTGCCAGCAGCCCCATTTCAGGCTACGAGCAGTACTTC
>TRBV13|.|TRBD1|TRBJ2-5
CASSLDREETQYF
TGTGCCAGCAGCCTCGACAGGGAGGAGACCCAGTACTTC
>TRBV5-1|.|.|TRBJ2-7
CASSLDRSSYEQYF
TGCGCCAGCAGCTTGGACAGGAGCTCCTACGAGCAGTACTTC
>TRBV9|.|TRBD2|TRBJ2-1
CASSTTYGGTPYNEQFF
TGTGCCAGCAGCACAACGTACGGGGGGACCCCCTACAATGAGCAGTTCTTC
>TRBV9|few|.|TRBJ2-7
CASSPSHLNEQYF
TGTGCCAGCAGCCCATCCCACCTGAACGAGCAGTACTTC
>TRBV2|once|TRBD1|TRBJ2-7
CASRVGTGIYEQYF
TGTGCCAGCAGAGTCGGGACAGGGATCTACGAGCAGTACTTC
>TRBV30|.|.|TRBJ2-7
CAWTLDPLEQYF
TGTGCCTGGACCCTAGACCCACTGGAGCAGTACTTC
>TRBV30|few|TRBD2|TRBJ2-1
CAWSEPQAGGYNEQFF
TGTGCCTGGAGTGAGCCGCAAGCGGGGGGGTACAATGAGCAGTTCTTC
>TRBV11-2|.|TRBD2|TRBJ2-2
CASSLGVSGRTGELFF
TGTGCCAGCAGCTTAGGTGTTAGCGGGAGAACCGGGGAGCTGTTTTTT
>TRBV2|few|.|TRBJ1-1
CASSGKIGQIMNTEAFF
TGTGCCAGCAGTGGGAAGATTGGGCAGATCATGAACACTGAAGCTTTCTTT
>TRBV4-3|.|.|TRBJ2-3
CASSHEGGRGRDTQYF
TGCGCCAGCAGCCACGAGGGGGGCAGGGGGAGAGATACGCAGTATTTT
>TRBV27|.|.|TRBJ2-5
CASSDQGLGETQYF
TGTGCCAGCAGTGACCAGGGTCTCGGAGAGACCCAGTACTTC
>TRBV29-1|once|.|TRBJ2-5
CSVRDGEETQYF
TGCAGCGTCCGGGACGGGGAAGAGACCCAGTACTTC
>TRBV7-9|.|.|TRBJ1-2
CASSLGSAYGYTF
TGTGCCAGCAGCTTAGGGTCGGCCTATGGCTACACCTTC
>TRBV4-1|.|.|TRBJ2-7
CASSQDAEDEQYF
TGCGCCAGCAGCCAAGACGCCGAGGACGAGCAGTACTTC
>TRBV29-1|.|TRBD1|TRBJ2-2
CSVPRTGVTGELFF
TGCAGCGTCCCTAGGACAGGGGTCACCGGGGAGCTGTTTTTT
>TRBV7-9|.|.|TRBJ2-7
CASSLALGGMGEQYF
TGTGCCAGCAGCTTAGCGCTTGGAGGTATGGGGGAGCAGTACTTC
>TRBV7-9|.|.|TRBJ2-1
CASSLVWDNEQFF
TGTGCCAGCAGCTTAGTATGGGACAATGAGCAGTTCTTC
>TRBV6-1|.|.|TRBJ2-7
CASSGKDSPAYEQYF
TGTGCCAGCAGTGGCAAGGACAGTCCGGCCTACGAGCAGTACTTC
>TRBV27|.|.|TRBJ1-1
CASSPGQANTEAFF
TGTGCCAGCAGTCCGGGACAAGCGAACACTGAAGCTTTCTTT
>TRBV13|.|.|TRBJ2-2
CASSPSGERGTGELFF
TGTGCCAGCAGCCCCTCAGGCGAAAGGGGCACCGGGGAGCTGTTTTTT
>TRBV13|.|.|TRBJ2-5
CASSHRDRGETQYF
TGTGCCAGCAGCCACAGGGATCGGGGAGAGACCCAGTACTTC
>TRBV27|few|TRBD2|TRBJ2-1
CASSGPYSSGGNEQFF
TGTGCCAGCAGTGGACCCTATAGTAGCGGGGGGAATGAGCAGTTCTTC
>TRBV9|once|TRBD1|TRBJ2-7
CASSPGTVSYEQYF
TGTGCCAGCAGCCCCGGGACAGTCTCCTACGAGCAGTACTTC
>TRBV6-1|.|.|TRBJ1-2
CASNGWAGETYGYTF
TGTGCCAGTAATGGATGGGCAGGGGAAACCTATGGCTACACCTTC
>TRBV9|.|.|TRBJ1-1
CASSSSKGGEAFF
TGTGCCAGCAGCTCAAGTAAGGGTGGGGAAGCTTTCTTT
>TRBV4-1|.|.|TRBJ1-1
CASSQAPYTEAFF
TGCGCCAGCAGCCAAGCCCCTTACACTGAAGCTTTCTTT
>TRBV23-1|few|TRBD1|TRBJ2-7
CASTPPGQGSYYEQYF
TGCGCCAGCACCCCACCGGGACAGGGGAGTTACTACGAGCAGTACTTC
>TRBV6-1|.|TRBD2|TRBJ2-3
CASSLSGGATDTQYF
TGTGCCAGCAGCCTTAGCGGGGGGGCCACAGATACGCAGTATTTT
>TRBV19|.|TRBD1|TRBJ2-5
CASSRQGGRETQYF
TGTGCCAGTAGTAGACAGGGGGGTAGAGAGACCCAGTACTTC
>TRBV7-3|.|TRBD2|TRBJ2-1
CASSTIAGDLNEQFF
TGTGCCAGCAGCACGATAGCGGGGGACCTCAATGAGCAGTTCTTC
>TRBV7-9|.|TRBD2|TRBJ2-2
CASSLESSGATGELFF
TGTGCCAGCAGCTTAGAGTCTAGCGGGGCGACCGGGGAGCTGTTTTTT